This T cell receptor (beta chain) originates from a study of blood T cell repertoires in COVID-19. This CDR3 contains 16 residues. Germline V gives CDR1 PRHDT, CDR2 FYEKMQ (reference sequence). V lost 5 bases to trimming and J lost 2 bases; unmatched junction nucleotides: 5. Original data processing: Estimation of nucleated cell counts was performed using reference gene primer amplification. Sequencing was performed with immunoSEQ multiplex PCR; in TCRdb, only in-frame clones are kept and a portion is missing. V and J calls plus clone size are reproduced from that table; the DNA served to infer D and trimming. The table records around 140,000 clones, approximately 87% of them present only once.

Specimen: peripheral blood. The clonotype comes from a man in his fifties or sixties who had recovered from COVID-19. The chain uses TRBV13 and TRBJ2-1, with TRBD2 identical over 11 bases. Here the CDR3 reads CASSTLAGGPYNEQFF. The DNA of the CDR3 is TGTGCCAGCAGCACGCTAGCGGGGGGACCCTACAATGAGCAGTTCTTC.